These 14 T cell receptor beta chains share one sample of origin, sequenced in a study of T cell responses to AZD1222 COVID-19 vaccine. Sequenced by immunoSEQ multiplex PCR; TCRdb stores in-frame clones only, minus some. The sample holds about 82,000 clones; about nine tenths are singletons and the top ten take more than 15%. The sequenced sample was peripheral blood, obtained 28 days after the second AZD1222 dose. The receptors come from an adult who received the AZD1222 COVID-19 vaccine.

This clone has only one observation. The CDR3: CASSQDDRNGYTF. CDR3 coding DNA: TGCGCCAGCAGCCAAGATGACAGGAATGGCTACACCTTC. The chain carries TRBV4-3 and TRBJ1-2, with TRBD1 as a possible D gene (6 bases). This CDR3 contains 13 residues. Germline lookup yields CDR1 LGHNA and CDR2 YSLEER. V lost 0 bases and J 6 bases, leaving 8 bases between the germline ends.

The chain recombines TRBV7-6 with TRBJ2-2; 8 nucleotides line up with TRBD1. J gave up 4 bases and V 5 bases, and 9 bases lay outside the gene matches. This CDR3 is 16 amino acids long. Germline V lookup: CDR1 SGHVS, CDR2 FNYEAQ. The DNA for the CDR3 is TGTGCCAGCAGCGTAAGGCGAGACAGGGGCACCGGGGAGCTGTTTTTT. Protein product: CASSVRRDRGTGELFF.

The chain joins TRBV6-5 to TRBJ2-3; D is perhaps TRBD1 (6 bases). Germline values: CDR1 MNHEY, CDR2 SVGAGI. With 6 bases removed from V and 6 bases from J, the gap between germline ends came to 13 bases. The CDR3 is 13 amino acids. DNA for the CDR3: TGTGCCAGCAGGCCAGGGGACCGCGATACGCAGTATTTT. It specifies CASRPGDRDTQYF.

This chain joins TRBV12-2 and TRBJ2-5; TRBD2 is taken as the D call from the table, unchecked against the DNA. TRBV12-2 is shown as a pseudogene. This CDR3 is built from 17 residues. CDR3 nucleotides: TGTGCAAGTCGCTTAAACGGGGGGGCCCCGAGTGAAGAGACCCAGTACTTC. Translated, it gives CASRLNGGAPSEETQYF.

V usage is TRBV7-2 and J usage is TRBJ1-6; no firm D call. The CDR3 covers 17 residues. The V end lost 1 base, the J end lost 9 bases, and 19 bases lay between the germline ends. Per germline, CDR1 SGHTA and CDR2 FQGNSA. DNA for the CDR3: TGTGCCAGCAGCTTAGTCTGGGCGGGCTCGGCTGTTTCACCCCTCCACTTT. Translated, it gives CASSLVWAGSAVSPLHF.

The sample holds one count of this clone. The gene calls are TRBV2 and TRBJ2-7, with a tentative D call TRBD1 (5 bases). The V end was cut by 3 bases, the J end by 4 bases, with 13 bases between. Germline CDR1 SNHLY, CDR2 FYNNEI. The CDR3 has 14 residues. CDR3 loop: CASSDMTERYEQYF. The DNA of the CDR3 is TGTGCCAGCAGTGATATGACAGAACGTTACGAGCAGTACTTC. The full variable domain, in which reference TRBV2 and TRBJ2-7 provide the parts outside the CDR3, is EPEVTQTPSHQVTQMGQEVILRCVPISNHLYFYWYRQILGQKVEFLVSFYNNEISEKSEIFDDQFSVERPDGSNFTLKIRSTKLEDSAMYFCASSDMTERYEQYFGPGTRLTVT.

This chain uses TRBV4-3 with TRBJ2-2; D not resolved. The CDR3 loop spans 14 amino acids. With 4 bases removed from V and 5 bases from J, the gap between germline ends came to 11 bases. Germline V gene sequence: CDR1 LGHNA, CDR2 YSLEER. The CDR3 spells CASSPRTGTGELFF. The CDR3 nucleotides are TGCGCCAGCAGCCCAAGAACTGGGACCGGGGAGCTGTTTTTT.

CDR3: CASSRGQGGEKLFF. The CDR3 DNA sequence: TGTGCCAGCAGCCGCGGACAGGGGGGTGAAAAACTGTTTTTT. This chain uses TRBV3-1 (or the pseudogene TRBV3-2) with TRBJ1-4; 10 bases match TRBD1. The CDR3 covers 14 residues. The germline V gene has CDR1 LGHDT and CDR2 YNNKEL (reference sequence). V was pared by 4 bases and J by 7 bases, with 3 bases of the junction left unmatched.

The count of this clone is one. The rearrangement uses TRBV14 and TRBJ2-1; unclear D gene. Germline loops: CDR1 SGHDN, CDR2 FVKESK. V was pared by 1 base and J by 9 bases, with 7 bases between. The CDR3 is made up of 12 amino acids. The CDR3 reads CASSQVESEQFF. CDR3 nucleotides: TGTGCCAGCAGCCAAGTCGAGAGTGAGCAGTTCTTC.

The V and J genes are TRBV7-2 and TRBJ1-5; no reliable D call. CDR1 SGHTA and CDR2 FQGNSA come from the germline V gene. The length of the CDR3 is 13 residues. Trimming removed 10 bases from V and 2 bases from J, with 12 bases in between. CDR3 protein: CAIGGQRNQPQHF. CDR3 DNA sequence: TGTGCCATCGGAGGGCAGCGCAATCAGCCCCAGCATTTT.

The rearrangement uses TRBV7-2 and TRBJ2-7; unclear D gene. The CDR3 totals 15 residues. The germline V gene has CDR1 SGHTA and CDR2 FQGNSA. V lost 3 bases, J lost 0 bases, and 12 bases lay in between. The CDR3 nucleotides read TGTGCCAGCAGCTTGTCTGGGTACAGCTCCTACGAGCAGTACTTC. Its protein is CASSLSGYSSYEQYF.

The chain couples TRBV18 to TRBJ2-3; D not certain. Trimming pared 2 bases from V and 0 bases from J, leaving 3 bases between. The CDR3 totals 13 residues. Germline CDR1 KGHSH, CDR2 LQKENI. The CDR3 DNA is TGTGCCAGCTCACCATCTAGCACAGATACGCAGTATTTT. This encodes CASSPSSTDTQYF.

V is TRBV10-3 and J is TRBJ2-3; D remains unclear. The CDR3 consists of 16 residues. Germline V gives CDR1 ENHRY, CDR2 SYGVKD. Deletions cut 4 bases from V and 0 bases from J, with 14 bases between. The CDR3 loop reads CAISAILRFSTDTQYF. The CDR3 region has the DNA TGTGCCATCAGTGCCATCCTCAGGTTTAGCACAGATACGCAGTATTTT.

The chain couples TRBV2 to TRBJ2-3; D not resolved. The CDR3 is 13 residues long. With 3 bases removed from V and 1 base from J, the gap between germline ends came to 5 bases. Germline CDR1 SNHLY, CDR2 FYNNEI. DNA for the CDR3: TGTGCCAGCAGTGACTACGGCACAGATACGCAGTATTTT. Residues: CASSDYGTDTQYF.